Here is one T cell receptor beta chain with its context. This sample was included in a study of blood T cell repertoires in COVID-19. Study processing details: The authors estimated nucleated cell counts from reference gene primer amplification. Profiled with immunoSEQ multiplex PCR; TCRdb holds only in-frame clones, not every one. The D gene and trimming were derived from the DNA, and the V and J assignments and clone size from that table. The sample gives about 160,000 clones, roughly 90% of which show up once; 4.5% to 5% is in the top ten. Germline V gene data show CDR1 as LNHDA and CDR2 as SQIVND (reference sequence). The CDR3 has 18 residues. V shed 5 bases and J 6 bases; nucleotides not matched to a gene: 14.

The V and J genes are TRBV19 and TRBJ2-1, with 12 bases that match TRBD2. The sequenced material came from peripheral blood. The TCR comes from a man between 25 and 39 years old with COVID-19, enrolled during active disease. As DNA, the CDR3 is TGTGCCAGTAGTCCGCTTCGGCCGACTAGCGGGAGAGTCAATGAGCAGTTCTTC. Protein sequence: CASSPLRPTSGRVNEQFF.